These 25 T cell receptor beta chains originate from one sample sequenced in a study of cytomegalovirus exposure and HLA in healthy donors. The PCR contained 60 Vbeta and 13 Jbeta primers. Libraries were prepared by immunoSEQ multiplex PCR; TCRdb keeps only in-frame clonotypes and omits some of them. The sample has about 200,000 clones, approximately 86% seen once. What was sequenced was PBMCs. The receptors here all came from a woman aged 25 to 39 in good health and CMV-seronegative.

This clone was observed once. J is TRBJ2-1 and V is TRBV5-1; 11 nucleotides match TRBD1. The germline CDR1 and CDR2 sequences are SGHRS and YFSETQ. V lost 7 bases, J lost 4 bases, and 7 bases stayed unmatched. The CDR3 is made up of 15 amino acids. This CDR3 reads CASRTGTGGYNEQFF. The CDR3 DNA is TGCGCCAGCCGTACCGGGACAGGGGGGTACAATGAGCAGTTCTTC.

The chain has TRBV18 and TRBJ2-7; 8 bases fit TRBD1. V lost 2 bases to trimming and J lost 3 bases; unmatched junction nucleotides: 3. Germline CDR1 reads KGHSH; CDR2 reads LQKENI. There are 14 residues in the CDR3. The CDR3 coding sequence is TGTGCCAGCTCACCAAGACAGGGGATCTACGAGCAGTACTTC. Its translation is CASSPRQGIYEQYF.

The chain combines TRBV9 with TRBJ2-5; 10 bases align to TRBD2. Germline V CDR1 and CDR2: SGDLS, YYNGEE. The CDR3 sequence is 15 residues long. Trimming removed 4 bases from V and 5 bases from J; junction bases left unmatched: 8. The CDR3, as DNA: TGTGCCAGCAGCCCTAGCGGGGGTCACGGGGAGACCCAGTACTTC. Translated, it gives CASSPSGGHGETQYF.

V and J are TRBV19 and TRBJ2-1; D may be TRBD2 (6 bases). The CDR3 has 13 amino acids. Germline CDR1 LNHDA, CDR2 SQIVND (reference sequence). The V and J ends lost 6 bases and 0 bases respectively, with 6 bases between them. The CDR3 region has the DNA TGTGCCAGTAGCGGGAGCTCCTACAATGAGCAGTTCTTC. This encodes CASSGSSYNEQFF.

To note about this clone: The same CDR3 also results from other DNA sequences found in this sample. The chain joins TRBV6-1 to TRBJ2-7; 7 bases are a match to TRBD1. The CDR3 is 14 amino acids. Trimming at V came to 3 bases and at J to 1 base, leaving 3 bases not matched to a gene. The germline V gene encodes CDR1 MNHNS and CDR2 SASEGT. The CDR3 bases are TGTGCCAGCAGTGACAGGGGGTTGTCCTACGAGCAGTACTTC. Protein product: CASSDRGLSYEQYF.

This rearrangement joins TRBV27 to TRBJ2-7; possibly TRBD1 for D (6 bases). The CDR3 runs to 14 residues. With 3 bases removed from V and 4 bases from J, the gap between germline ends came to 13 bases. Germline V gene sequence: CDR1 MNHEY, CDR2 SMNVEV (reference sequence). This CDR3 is CASSFSGVRYEQYF. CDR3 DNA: TGTGCCAGCAGTTTTTCAGGGGTGAGGTACGAGCAGTACTTC.

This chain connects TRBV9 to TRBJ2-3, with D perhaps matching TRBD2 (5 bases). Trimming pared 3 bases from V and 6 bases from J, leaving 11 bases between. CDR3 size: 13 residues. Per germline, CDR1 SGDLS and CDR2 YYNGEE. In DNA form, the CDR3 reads TGTGCCAGCAGCGCGGCCCCGGGGGATACGCAGTATTTT. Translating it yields CASSAAPGDTQYF.

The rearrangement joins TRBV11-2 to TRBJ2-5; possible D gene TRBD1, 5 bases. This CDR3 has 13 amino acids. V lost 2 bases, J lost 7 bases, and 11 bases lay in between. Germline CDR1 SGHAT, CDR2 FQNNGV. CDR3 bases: TGTGCCAGCAGCTTATTTGACAGTCGGACCCAGTACTTC. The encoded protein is CASSLFDSRTQYF.

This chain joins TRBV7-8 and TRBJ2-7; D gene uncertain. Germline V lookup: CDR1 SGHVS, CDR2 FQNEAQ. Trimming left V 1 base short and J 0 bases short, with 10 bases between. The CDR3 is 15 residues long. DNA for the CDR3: TGTGCCAGCAGCTTAGTTTTAGAGGCCTCCTACGAGCAGTACTTC. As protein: CASSLVLEASYEQYF.

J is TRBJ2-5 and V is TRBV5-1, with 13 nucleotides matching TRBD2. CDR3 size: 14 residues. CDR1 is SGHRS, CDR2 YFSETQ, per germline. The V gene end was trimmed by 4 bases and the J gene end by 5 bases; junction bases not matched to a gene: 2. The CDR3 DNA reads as TGCGCCAGCAGCCGGACTAGCGGGAGTGAGACCCAGTACTTC. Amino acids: CASSRTSGSETQYF.

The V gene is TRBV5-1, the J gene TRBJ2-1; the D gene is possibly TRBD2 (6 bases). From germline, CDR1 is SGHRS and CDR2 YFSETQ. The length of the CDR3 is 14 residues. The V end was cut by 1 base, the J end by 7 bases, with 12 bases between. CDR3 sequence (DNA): TGCGCCAGCAGCTTGTCGGGAGTAGGAAATGAGCAGTTCTTC. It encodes CASSLSGVGNEQFF.

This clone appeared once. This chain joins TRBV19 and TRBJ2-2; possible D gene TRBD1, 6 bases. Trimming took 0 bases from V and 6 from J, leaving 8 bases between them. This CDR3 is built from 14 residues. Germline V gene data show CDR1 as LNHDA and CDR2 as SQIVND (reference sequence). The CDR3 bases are TGTGCCAGTAGTATAGACAGGGGAGCCGGGGAGCTGTTTTTT. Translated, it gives CASSIDRGAGELFF.

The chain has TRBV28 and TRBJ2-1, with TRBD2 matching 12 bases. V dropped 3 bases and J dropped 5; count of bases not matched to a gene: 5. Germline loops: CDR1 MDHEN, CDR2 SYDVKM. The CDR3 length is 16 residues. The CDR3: CASSFLAGGSNNEQFF. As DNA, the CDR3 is TGTGCCAGCAGTTTTCTAGCGGGAGGGAGCAACAATGAGCAGTTCTTC.

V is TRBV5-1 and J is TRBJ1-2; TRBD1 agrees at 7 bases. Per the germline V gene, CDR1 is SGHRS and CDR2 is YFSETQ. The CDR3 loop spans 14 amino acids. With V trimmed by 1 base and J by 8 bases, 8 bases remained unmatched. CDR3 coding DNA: TGCGCCAGCAGCTTGAACGACAGGGACGAAGGCTACACCTTC. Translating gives CASSLNDRDEGYTF. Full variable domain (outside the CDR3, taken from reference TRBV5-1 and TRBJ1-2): KAGVTQTPRYLIKTRGQQVTLSCSPISGHRSVSWYQQTPGQGLQFLFEYFSETQRNKGNFPGRFSGRQFSNSRSEMNVSTLELGDSALYLCASSLNDRDEGYTFGSGTRLTVV.

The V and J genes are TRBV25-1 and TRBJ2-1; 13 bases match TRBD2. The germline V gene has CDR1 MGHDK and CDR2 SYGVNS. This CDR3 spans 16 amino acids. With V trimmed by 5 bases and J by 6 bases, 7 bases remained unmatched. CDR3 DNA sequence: TGTGCCAGCAGTTTGTTTACTAGCGGGAGGGGCAATGAGCAGTTCTTC. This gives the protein CASSLFTSGRGNEQFF.

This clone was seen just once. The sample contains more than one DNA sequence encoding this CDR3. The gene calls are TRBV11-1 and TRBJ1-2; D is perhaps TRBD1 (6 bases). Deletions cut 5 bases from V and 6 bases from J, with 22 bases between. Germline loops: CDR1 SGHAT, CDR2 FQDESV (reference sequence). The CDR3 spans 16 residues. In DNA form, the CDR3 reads TGTGCCAGCAGCGTAGACGGGGTACAGGGCAGGAATGGCTACACCTTC. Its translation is CASSVDGVQGRNGYTF. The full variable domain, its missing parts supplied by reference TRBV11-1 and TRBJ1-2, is EAEVAQSPRYKITEKSQAVAFWCDPISGHATLYWYRQILGQGPELLVQFQDESVVDDSQLPKDRFSAERLKGVDSTLKIQPAELGDSAMYLCASSVDGVQGRNGYTFGSGTRLTVV.

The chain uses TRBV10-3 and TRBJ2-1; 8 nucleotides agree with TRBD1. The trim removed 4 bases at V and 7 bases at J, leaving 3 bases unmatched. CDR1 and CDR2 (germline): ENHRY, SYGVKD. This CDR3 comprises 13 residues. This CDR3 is CAISGQGLNEQFF. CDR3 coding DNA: TGTGCCATCAGTGGACAGGGGTTGAATGAGCAGTTCTTC.

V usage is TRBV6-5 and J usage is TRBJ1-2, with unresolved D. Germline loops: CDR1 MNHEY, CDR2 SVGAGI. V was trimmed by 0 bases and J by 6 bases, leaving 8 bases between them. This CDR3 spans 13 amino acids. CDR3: CASSYSGPNGYTF. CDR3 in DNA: TGTGCCAGCAGTTACTCGGGCCCAAATGGCTACACCTTC.

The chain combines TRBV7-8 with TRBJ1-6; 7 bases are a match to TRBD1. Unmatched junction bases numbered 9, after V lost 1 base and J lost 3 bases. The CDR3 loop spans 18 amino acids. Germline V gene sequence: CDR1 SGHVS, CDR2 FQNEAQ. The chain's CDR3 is CASSLGGETGHYNSPLHF. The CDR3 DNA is TGTGCCAGCAGCTTAGGGGGGGAGACAGGGCACTATAATTCACCCCTCCACTTT. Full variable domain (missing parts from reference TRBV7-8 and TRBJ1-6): GAGVSQSPRYKVAKRGQDVALRCDPISGHVSLFWYQQALGQGPEFLTYFQNEAQLDKSGLPSDRFFAERPEGSVSTLKIQRTQQEDSAVYLCASSLGGETGHYNSPLHFGNGTRLTVT.

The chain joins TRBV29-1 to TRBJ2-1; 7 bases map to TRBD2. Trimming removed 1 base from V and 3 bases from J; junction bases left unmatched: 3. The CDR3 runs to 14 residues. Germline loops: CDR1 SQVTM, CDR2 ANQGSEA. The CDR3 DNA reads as TGCAGCGTTGAAGGCGGGGGTTACTACAATGAGCAGTTCTTC. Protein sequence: CSVEGGGYYNEQFF.

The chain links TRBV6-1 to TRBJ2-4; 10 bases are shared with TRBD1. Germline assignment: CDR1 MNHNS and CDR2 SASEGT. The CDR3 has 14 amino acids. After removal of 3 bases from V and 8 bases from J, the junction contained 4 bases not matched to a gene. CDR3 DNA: TGTGCCAGCAGTGATGGGACAGGGGTAGACATTCAGTACTTC. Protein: CASSDGTGVDIQYF.

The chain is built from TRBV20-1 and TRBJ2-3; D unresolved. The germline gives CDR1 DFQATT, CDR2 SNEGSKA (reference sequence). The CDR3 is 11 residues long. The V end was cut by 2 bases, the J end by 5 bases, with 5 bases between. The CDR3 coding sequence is TGCAGTGCTAGAATCAGAGATACGCAGTATTTT. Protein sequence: CSARIRDTQYF.

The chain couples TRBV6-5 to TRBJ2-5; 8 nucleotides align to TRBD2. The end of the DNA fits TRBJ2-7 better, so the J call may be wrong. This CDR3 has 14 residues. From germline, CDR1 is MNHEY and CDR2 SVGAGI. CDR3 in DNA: TGTGCCAGCAGCCCCGGACTAGCCTACTACGAGCAGTACTTC. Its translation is CASSPGLAYYEQYF.

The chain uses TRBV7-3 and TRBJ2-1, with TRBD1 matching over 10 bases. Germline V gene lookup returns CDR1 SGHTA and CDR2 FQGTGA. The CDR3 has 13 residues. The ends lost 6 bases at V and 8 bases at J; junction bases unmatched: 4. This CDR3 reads CASSLTGGHEQFF. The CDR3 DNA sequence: TGTGCCAGCAGTTTGACAGGGGGCCATGAGCAGTTCTTC.

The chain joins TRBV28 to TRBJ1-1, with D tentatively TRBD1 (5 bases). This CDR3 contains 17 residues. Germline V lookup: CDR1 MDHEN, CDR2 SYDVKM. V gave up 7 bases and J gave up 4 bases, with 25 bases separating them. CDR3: CASNAIWGEGLVTEAFF. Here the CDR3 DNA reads TGTGCCAGCAACGCTATTTGGGGGGAAGGGTTGGTCACTGAAGCTTTCTTT. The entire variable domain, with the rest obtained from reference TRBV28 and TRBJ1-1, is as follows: DVKVTQSSRYLVKRTGEKVFLECVQDMDHENMFWYRQDPGLGLRLIYFSYDVKMKEKGDIPEGYSVSREKKERFSLILESASTNQTSMYLCASNAIWGEGLVTEAFFGQGTRLTVV.